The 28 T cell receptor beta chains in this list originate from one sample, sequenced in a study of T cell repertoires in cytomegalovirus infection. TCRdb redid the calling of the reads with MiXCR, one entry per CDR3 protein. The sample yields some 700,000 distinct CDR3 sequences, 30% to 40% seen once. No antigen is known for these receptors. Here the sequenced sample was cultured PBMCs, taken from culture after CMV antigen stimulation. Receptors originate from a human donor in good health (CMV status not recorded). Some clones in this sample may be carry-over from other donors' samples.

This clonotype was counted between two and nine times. CDR3 residues: CASSLDPAGVYGTQYF. CDR3 nucleotide sequence: TGTGCCAGCAGCTTAGATCCGGCAGGGGTCTACGGTACGCAGTATTTT. V gene TRBV7-2 combines with J gene TRBJ2-3; D is possibly TRBD1 (6 bases). Germline CDR1 SGHTA, CDR2 FQGNSA. Between the trimmed V and J ends, which lost 1 base and 8 bases, there was a span of 19 bases. The CDR3 has 16 residues.

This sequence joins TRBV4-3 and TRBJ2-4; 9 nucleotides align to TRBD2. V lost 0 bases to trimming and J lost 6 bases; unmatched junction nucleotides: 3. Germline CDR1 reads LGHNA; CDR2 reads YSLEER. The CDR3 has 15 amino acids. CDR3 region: CASSQDPTSGNIQYF. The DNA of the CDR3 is TGCGCCAGCAGCCAAGATCCGACTAGCGGAAACATTCAGTACTTC.

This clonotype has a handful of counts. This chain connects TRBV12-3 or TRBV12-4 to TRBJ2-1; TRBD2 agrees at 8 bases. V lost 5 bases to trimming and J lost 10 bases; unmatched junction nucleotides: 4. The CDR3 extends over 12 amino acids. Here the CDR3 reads CASSHGGEEQFF. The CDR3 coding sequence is TGTGCCAGCAGTCACGGGGGGGAGGAGCAGTTCTTC.

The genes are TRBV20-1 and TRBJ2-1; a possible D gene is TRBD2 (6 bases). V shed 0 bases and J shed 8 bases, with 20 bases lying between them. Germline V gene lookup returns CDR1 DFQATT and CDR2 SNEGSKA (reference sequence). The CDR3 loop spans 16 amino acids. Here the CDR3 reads CSARDGSGSESDEQFF. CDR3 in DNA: TGCAGTGCTAGAGATGGGTCCGGGAGTGAATCTGATGAGCAGTTCTTC.

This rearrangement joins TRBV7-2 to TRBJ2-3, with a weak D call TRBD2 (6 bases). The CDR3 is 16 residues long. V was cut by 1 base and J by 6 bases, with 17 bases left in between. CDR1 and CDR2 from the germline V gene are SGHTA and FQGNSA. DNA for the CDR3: TGTGCCAGCAGCTTAGGCCTGCCTTGGGGGGAGGATACGCAGTATTTT. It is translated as CASSLGLPWGEDTQYF. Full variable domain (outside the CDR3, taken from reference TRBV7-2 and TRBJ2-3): GAGVSQSPSNKVTEKGKDVELRCDPISGHTALYWYRQSLGQGLEFLIYFQGNSAPDKSGLPSDRFSAERTGGSVSTLTIQRTQQEDSAVYLCASSLGLPWGEDTQYFGPGTRLTVL.

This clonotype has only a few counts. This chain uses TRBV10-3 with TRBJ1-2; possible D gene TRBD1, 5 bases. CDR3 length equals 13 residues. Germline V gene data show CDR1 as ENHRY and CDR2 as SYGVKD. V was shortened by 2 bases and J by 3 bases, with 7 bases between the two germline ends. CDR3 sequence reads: CAISELGDYGYTF. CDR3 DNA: TGTGCCATCAGTGAGCTGGGGGACTATGGCTACACCTTC.

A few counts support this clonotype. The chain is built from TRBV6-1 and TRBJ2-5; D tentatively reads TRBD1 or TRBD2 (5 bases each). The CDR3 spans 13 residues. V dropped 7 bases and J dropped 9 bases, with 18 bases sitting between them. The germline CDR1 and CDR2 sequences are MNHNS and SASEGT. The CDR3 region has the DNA TGTGCCAGCACACCTGGGACCCGAGTGGCCCAGTACTTC. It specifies CASTPGTRVAQYF.

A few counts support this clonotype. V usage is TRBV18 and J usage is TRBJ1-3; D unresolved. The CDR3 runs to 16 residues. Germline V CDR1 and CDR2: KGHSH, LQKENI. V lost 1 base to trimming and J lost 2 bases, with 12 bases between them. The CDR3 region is CASSPQVFGAGNTIYF. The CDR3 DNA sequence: TGTGCCAGCTCACCACAGGTTTTCGGGGCTGGAAACACCATATATTTT.

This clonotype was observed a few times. CDR3 coding DNA: TGTGCCAGCGCAGCGGGGAACGGCTACACCTTC. It encodes CASAAGNGYTF. V gene TRBV2 combines with J gene TRBJ1-2, with D hard to call. Germline V lookup: CDR1 SNHLY, CDR2 FYNNEI. Trimming removed 8 bases at V and 8 bases at J, with 12 bases between. CDR3 length: 11 residues.

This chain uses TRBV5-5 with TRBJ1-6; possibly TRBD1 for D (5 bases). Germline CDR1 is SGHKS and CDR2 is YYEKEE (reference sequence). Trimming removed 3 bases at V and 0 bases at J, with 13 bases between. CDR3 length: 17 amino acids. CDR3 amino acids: CASSWDSESSYNSPLHF. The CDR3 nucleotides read TGTGCCAGCAGCTGGGACTCCGAAAGCTCCTATAATTCACCCCTCCACTTT.

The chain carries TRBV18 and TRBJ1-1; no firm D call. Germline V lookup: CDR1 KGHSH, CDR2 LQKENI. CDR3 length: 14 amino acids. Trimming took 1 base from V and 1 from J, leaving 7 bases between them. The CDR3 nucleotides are TGTGCCAGCTCACCACTGGGAGCGAACACTGAAGCTTTCTTT. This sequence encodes CASSPLGANTEAFF.

CDR3 region: CASSLRGGGQETQYF. In nucleotides, the CDR3 is TGTGCCAGCAGCTTAAGAGGGGGAGGCCAAGAGACCCAGTACTTC. This chain links TRBV7-9 with TRBJ2-5, with D possibly being TRBD1 or TRBD2 (6 bases each). Looked up from germline, CDR1 is SEHNR and CDR2 is FQNEAQ (reference sequence). V lost 2 bases and J 1 base, leaving 11 bases between the germline ends. This CDR3 is built from 15 residues.

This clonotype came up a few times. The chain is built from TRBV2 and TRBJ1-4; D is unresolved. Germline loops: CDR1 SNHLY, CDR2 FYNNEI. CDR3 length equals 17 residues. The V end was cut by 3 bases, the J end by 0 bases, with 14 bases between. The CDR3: CASSDPTGPATNEKLFF. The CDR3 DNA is TGTGCCAGCAGTGACCCCACTGGACCTGCAACTAATGAAAAACTGTTTTTT.

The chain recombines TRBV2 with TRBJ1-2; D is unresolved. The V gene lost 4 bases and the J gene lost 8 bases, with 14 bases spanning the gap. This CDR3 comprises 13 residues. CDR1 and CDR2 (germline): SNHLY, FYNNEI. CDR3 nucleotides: TGTGCCAGCAGTGCTGAACCACCCAGGGGCTACACCTTC. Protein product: CASSAEPPRGYTF.

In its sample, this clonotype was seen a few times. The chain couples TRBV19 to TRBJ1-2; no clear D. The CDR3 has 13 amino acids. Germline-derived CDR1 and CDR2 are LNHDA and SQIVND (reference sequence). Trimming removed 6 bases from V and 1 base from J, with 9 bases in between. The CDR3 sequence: CASRETFNYGYTF. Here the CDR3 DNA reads TGTGCCAGTAGAGAGACATTTAACTATGGCTACACCTTC.

CDR3 in amino acids: CASSMGGSTDTQYF. The CDR3 coding sequence is TGTGCCAGCAGCATGGGAGGAAGCACAGATACGCAGTATTTT. The chain uses TRBV5-4 and TRBJ2-3, with D perhaps matching TRBD2 (6 bases). This CDR3 is 14 amino acids long. From germline, CDR1 is SGHNT and CDR2 YYREEE (reference sequence). V shed 4 bases and J shed 0 bases, with 9 bases lying between them.

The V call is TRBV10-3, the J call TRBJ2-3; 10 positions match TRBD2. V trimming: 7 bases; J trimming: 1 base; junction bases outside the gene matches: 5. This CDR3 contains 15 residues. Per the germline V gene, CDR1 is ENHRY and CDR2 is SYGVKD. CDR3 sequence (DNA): TGTGCCATCAAGGCTAGCGGGAGTGGCACAGATACGCAGTATTTT. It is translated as CAIKASGSGTDTQYF.

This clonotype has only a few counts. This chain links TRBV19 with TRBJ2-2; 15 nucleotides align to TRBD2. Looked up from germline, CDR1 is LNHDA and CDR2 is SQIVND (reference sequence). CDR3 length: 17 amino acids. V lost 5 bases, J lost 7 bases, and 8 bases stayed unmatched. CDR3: CASSDRTSGGVGGELFF. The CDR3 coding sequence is TGTGCCAGTAGTGATCGGACTAGCGGGGGGGTTGGCGGGGAGCTGTTTTTT. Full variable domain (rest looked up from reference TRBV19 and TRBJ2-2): DGGITQSPKYLFRKEGQNVTLSCEQNLNHDAMYWYRQDPGQGLRLIYYSQIVNDFQKGDIAEGYSVSREKKESFPLTVTSAQKNPTAFYLCASSDRTSGGVGGELFFGEGSRLTVL.

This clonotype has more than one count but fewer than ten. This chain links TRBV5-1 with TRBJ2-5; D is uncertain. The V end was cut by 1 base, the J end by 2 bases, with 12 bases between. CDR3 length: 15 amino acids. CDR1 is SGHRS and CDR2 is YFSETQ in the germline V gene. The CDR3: CASSLSLSRQETQYF. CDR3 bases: TGCGCCAGCAGCTTGTCGCTTAGCAGACAAGAGACCCAGTACTTC.

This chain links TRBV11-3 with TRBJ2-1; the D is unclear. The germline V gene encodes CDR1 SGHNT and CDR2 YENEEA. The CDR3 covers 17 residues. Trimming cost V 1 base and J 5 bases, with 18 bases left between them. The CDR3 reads CASSLGGIGARNNEQFF. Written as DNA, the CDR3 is TGTGCCAGCAGCTTAGGCGGAATAGGCGCTAGGAACAATGAGCAGTTCTTC. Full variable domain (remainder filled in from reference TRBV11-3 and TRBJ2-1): EAGVVQSPRYKIIEKKQPVAFWCNPISGHNTLYWYLQNLGQGPELLIRYENEEAVDDSQLPKDRFSAERLKGVDSTLKIQPAELGDSAVYLCASSLGGIGARNNEQFFGPGTRLTVL.

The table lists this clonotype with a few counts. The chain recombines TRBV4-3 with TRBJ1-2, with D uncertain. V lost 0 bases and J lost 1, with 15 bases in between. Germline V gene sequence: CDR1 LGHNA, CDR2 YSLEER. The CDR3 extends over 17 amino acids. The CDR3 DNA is TGCGCCAGCAGCCAAGAAGGCACAGTGGGAGATAACTATGGCTACACCTTC. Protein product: CASSQEGTVGDNYGYTF.

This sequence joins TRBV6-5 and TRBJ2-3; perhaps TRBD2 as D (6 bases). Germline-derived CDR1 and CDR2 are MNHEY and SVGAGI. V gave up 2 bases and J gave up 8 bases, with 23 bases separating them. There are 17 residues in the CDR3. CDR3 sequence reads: CASSYTESEGLLVTQYF. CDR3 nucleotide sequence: TGTGCCAGCAGTTACACGGAGTCGGAGGGCCTGTTAGTTACGCAGTATTTT.

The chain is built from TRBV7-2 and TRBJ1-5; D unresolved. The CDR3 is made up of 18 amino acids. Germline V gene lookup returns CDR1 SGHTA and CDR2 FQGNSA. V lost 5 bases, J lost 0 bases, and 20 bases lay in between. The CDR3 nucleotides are TGTGCCAGCAGCCCCCACCGGGAGCCGAGTTATAGCAATCAGCCCCAGCATTTT. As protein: CASSPHREPSYSNQPQHF.

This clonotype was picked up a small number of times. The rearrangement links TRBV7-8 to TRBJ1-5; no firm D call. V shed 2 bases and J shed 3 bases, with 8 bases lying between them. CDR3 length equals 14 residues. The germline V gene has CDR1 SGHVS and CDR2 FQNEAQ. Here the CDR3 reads CASSLWQDNQPQHF. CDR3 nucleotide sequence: TGTGCCAGCAGCTTATGGCAGGACAATCAGCCCCAGCATTTT. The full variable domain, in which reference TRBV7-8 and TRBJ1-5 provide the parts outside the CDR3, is GAGVSQSPRYKVAKRGQDVALRCDPISGHVSLFWYQQALGQGPEFLTYFQNEAQLDKSGLPSDRFFAERPEGSVSTLKIQRTQQEDSAVYLCASSLWQDNQPQHFGDGTRLSIL.

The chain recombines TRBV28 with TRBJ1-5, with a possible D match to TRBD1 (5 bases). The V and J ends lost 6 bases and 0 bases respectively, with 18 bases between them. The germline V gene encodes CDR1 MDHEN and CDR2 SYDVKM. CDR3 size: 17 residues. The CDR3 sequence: CASSAYYRDGSNQPQHF. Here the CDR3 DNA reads TGTGCCAGCAGCGCTTACTACCGGGACGGTAGCAATCAGCCCCAGCATTTT.

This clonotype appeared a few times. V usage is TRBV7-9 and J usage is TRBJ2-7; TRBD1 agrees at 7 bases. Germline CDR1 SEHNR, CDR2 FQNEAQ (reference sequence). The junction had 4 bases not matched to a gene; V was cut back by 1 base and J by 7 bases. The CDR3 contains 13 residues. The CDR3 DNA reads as TGTGCCAGCAGCTTAGGGACAGGATCGGAGCAGTACTTC. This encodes CASSLGTGSEQYF.

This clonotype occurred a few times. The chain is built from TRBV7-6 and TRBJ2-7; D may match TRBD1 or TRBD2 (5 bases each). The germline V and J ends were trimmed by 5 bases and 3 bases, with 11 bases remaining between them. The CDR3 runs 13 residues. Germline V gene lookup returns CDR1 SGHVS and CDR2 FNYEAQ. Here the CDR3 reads CASSPGAGYEQYF. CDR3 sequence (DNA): TGTGCCAGCAGCCCTGGGGCGGGCTACGAGCAGTACTTC.

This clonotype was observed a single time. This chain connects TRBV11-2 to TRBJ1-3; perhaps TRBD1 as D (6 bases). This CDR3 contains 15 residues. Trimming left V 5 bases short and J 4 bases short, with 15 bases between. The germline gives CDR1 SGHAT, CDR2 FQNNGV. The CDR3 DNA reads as TGTGCCAGCAGCCTGACAGGATTGGGGGGAAACACCATATATTTT. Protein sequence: CASSLTGLGGNTIYF.